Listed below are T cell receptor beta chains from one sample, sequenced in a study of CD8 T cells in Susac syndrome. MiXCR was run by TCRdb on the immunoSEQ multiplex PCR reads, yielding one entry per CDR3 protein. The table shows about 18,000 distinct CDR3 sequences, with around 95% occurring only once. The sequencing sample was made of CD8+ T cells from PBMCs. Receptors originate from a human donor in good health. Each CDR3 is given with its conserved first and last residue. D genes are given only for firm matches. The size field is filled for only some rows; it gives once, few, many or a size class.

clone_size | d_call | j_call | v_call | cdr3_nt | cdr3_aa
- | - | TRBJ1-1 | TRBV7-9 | TGTGCCAGCAGGGGGTCGGGGGGGTACGCTGAAGCTTTCTTT | CASRGSGGYAEAFF
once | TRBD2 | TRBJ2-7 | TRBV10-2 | TGCGCCAGCAGTGAACTAGCGGGACTCTACGAGCAGTACTTC | CASSELAGLYEQYF
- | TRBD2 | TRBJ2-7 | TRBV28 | TGTGCCATCTCCGGGACTAGCGGGAGGAACGAGCAGTACTTC | CAISGTSGRNEQYF
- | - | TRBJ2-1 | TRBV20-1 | TGCAGTGCTAGAGATCTCCGTGGAGGAGCCTACAATGAGCAGTTCTTC | CSARDLRGGAYNEQFF
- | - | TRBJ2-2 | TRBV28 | TGTGCCAGCAGCCTGGGACAGAACACCGGGGAGCTGTTTTTT | CASSLGQNTGELFF
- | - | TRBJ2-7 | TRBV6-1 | TGTGCCAGCAGTGGGGCCCGTTACGAGCAGTACTTC | CASSGARYEQYF
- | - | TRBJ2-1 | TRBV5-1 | TGCGCCAGCAGCTTGTCCCAGGGGAGGGATGAGCAGTTCTTC | CASSLSQGRDEQFF
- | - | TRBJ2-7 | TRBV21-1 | TGTGCCAGCAGCAAATTAAGAGGACAGGATACCTACGAGCAGTACTTC | CASSKLRGQDTYEQYF
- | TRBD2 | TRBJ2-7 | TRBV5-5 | TGTGCCAGCAGCTATACTAGCGGGAGCGTCTACGAGCAGTACTTC | CASSYTSGSVYEQYF
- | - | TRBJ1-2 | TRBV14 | TGTGCCAGCAGCCAGGGGGGGGCCTATGGCTACACCTTC | CASSQGGAYGYTF
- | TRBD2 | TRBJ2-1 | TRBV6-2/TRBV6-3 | TGTGCCAGCAGTCAATCCGTCACTAGCGTGGAATACAATGAGCAGTTCTTC | CASSQSVTSVEYNEQFF
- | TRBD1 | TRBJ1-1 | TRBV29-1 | TGCAGCGTTGAAGACTCTGGGACAGGGGAAGCTTTCTTT | CSVEDSGTGEAFF
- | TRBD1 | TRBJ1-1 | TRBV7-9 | TGTGCCAGCAGCCTTGACAGGGTTGAAGCTTTCTTT | CASSLDRVEAFF
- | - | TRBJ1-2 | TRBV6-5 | TGTGCCAGCAGTTACGACCTACGGGTCCTCCGGGGCTACACCTTC | CASSYDLRVLRGYTF
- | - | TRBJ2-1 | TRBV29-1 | TGCAGCGTTGACGGCCTCTACAATGAGCAGTTCTTC | CSVDGLYNEQFF
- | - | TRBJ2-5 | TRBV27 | TGTGCCAGCAGTAGGAACGGGGAGACCCAGTACTTC | CASSRNGETQYF
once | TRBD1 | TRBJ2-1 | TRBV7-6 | TGTGCCAGCAGCTTAGATCGGGACAGGGTCGGTGAGCAGTTCTTC | CASSLDRDRVGEQFF
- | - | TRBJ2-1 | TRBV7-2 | TGTGCCAGCAGCTTTGGGGACTTCTTC | CASSFGDFF
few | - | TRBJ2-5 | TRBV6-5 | TGTGCCAGCAGTTACGTAGGGTTCCAAGAGACCCAGTACTTC | CASSYVGFQETQYF
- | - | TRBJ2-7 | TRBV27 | TGTGCCAGCAGTTCGAACCCCTCCTACGAGCAGTACTTC | CASSSNPSYEQYF